This T cell receptor beta chain derives from a study of tumor-infiltrating lymphocytes in primary liver carcinoma. This clonotype was detected once. Its ends do not fully match the called genes, so a read error is possible. The authors took blood RNA from unsorted whole blood and also extracted germline DNA. The length of the CDR3 is 15 residues. The germline V gene has CDR1 SGHAT and CDR2 FQNNGV. Total RNA (approximately 0.5 ug) served as template for TCR beta cDNA synthesis primed by a constant-region primer. Slightly modified ARM-PCR served as the procedure for the TCR beta libraries. These libraries came from three rounds of nested multiplex PCR. Amplification in the first two PCR rounds was performed using TRBV1-TRBV30 forward primers and a C-beta reverse primer for around 9 cycles each. TCRdb re-derived calls from the multiplex PCR reads in MiXCR, one entry per CDR3 protein. The repertoire has approximately 330,000 distinct CDR3 sequences, almost 65% of them found once; the top ten carry about 6.1%.

The TCR originated in a man aged 35-49 years with primary liver carcinoma and hepatitis B virus infection. Sequenced input: peripheral blood. The chain couples TRBV11-2 to TRBJ1-5; tentatively, D is TRBD1 (5 bases). The CDR3 spells CASSLEGVSKQPRHF. The CDR3 DNA reads TGTGCCAGCAGCTTAGAAGGGGTAAGCAAGCAACCCCGGCATTTT.